This TCR beta chain derives from a study of low-dose radiotherapy and immunotherapy resistance in tumors. Across the study: Members of Cohort 1 were treated with 0.5 Gy per fraction every 2 weeks. The prescribed total PTV dose was 6.5 Gy.

The germline gives CDR1 SGHAT, CDR2 FQNNGV. The CDR3 covers 15 residues. Trimming shortened V by 6 bases and J by 1 base, and 14 bases separated the two germline ends. First-strand cDNA used TRAV- and TRBV-specific primers, covering alpha and beta chains. The authors ran around 22 PCR cycles to amplify TCRs with a constant-region primer and V-primer adapter. Isolated mRNA underwent amplification via in vitro transcription. MiXCR, applied by TCRdb to the reads, yields one record per CDR3 protein. The data show 65,000 to 85,000 distinct CDR3 sequences, around 17% seen once. Sample time point: after trial treatment. Treatment described: LDRT plus nivolumab, ipilimumab, low-dose cyclophosphamide and aspirin (RACIN trial). Donors, who were enrolled in a single-arm phase I dose-escalation trial, received nivolumab, ipilimumab, aspirin, low-dose cyclophosphamide and low-dose radiotherapy. All eligible patients presented with advanced solid tumors that contained no tumor-infiltrating lymphocytes.

The chain recombines TRBV11-2 with TRBJ2-3; possibly TRBD1 or TRBD2 for D (6 bases each). The input for sequencing was PBMCs, taken after low-dose radiotherapy plus immunotherapy. This receptor was taken from a male donor with prostate cancer. CDR3 protein: CASRPQGGRTDTQYF. CDR3 coding DNA: TGTGCCAGCAGGCCACAGGGAGGACGCACAGATACGCAGTATTTT.